This TCR beta chain derives from a study of blood T cell repertoires in COVID-19. As for the study in general: Specimens from acute and convalescent COVID-19 originated in the United States, Italy and Spain.

In the source study's methods: Amplified reference gene primers provided the basis for estimating nucleated cell counts. The method was immunoSEQ multiplex PCR; TCRdb's version includes in-frame clones alone and lacks a portion of them. That table gives V, J and clone size, and the DNA gave D and trimming. The data show 200,000 to 250,000 clones, with about 86% seen just once and 2.5% to 3% held by the top ten. V lost 5 bases to trimming and J lost 2 bases, with 9 bases between them. CDR3 length: 14 residues. Germline CDR1 MNHEY, CDR2 SMNVEV (reference sequence). This clonotype was obtained from a man aged 45-60 years with active or convalescent COVID-19. The chain employs TRBV27 and TRBJ2-2, with D perhaps TRBD2 (6 bases). The specimen sequenced was peripheral blood. In DNA form, the CDR3 reads TGTGCCAGCAGTCGGGACTTCAACACCGGGGAGCTGTTTTTT. Protein: CASSRDFNTGELFF.